This paragraph reports one TCR beta chain. Its antigen is not identified. This sample is drawn from a study of cytomegalovirus exposure and HLA in healthy donors. The study, taken as a whole, reports: It was found in a later analysis that first-cohort TCR clusters tended to co-occur in the approximately 130 validation repertoires. High specificity and sensitivity for cytomegalovirus status were reported for the classifier. In vitro, a few CMV-associated chains proved specific for CMV antigens.

There are 16 residues in the CDR3. Germline loops: CDR1 LGHNT, CDR2 FRNRAP. J gave up 3 bases and V 1 base, and 5 bases lay outside the gene matches. Using immunoSEQ multiplex PCR, the repertoire was profiled, and TCRdb retains in-frame clones only, with some absent. The repertoire holds some 290,000 clones, with approximately 88% as singletons. The chain combines TRBV12-5 with TRBJ1-1, with 10 bases that match TRBD1. The source is a man under 40 in good health and CMV-seronegative. The sequenced material came from PBMCs. The CDR3 spells CASGLGPGTGDTEAFF. CDR3 nucleotide sequence: TGTGCTAGTGGTTTGGGACCTGGGACAGGGGACACTGAAGCTTTCTTT.